The T cell receptor (beta chain) described here comes from a study of T cell repertoires in cytomegalovirus infection. Whole-study findings and limits: Accumulated public TCR beta family frequency recognized individuals carrying CMV together with the relevant HLA.

One entry per CDR3 protein, called by TCRdb with MiXCR from the reads. The table lists 310,000 or so distinct CDR3 sequences, roughly 24% of them singletons. This clonotype was detected many times. Its antigen is not identified. The TCR comes from a human donor in good health (CMV status not recorded). Some clones in this sample may be carry-over from other donors' samples. The specimen sequenced was PBMCs.

CDR3 protein: CASSLAGSDTDTQYF. The CDR3 DNA follows: TGTGCCAGCAGCTTAGCGGGGAGCGACACAGATACGCAGTATTTT. This rearrangement joins TRBV7-2 to TRBJ2-3; a weak D match, TRBD2 (5 bases). The CDR3 is 15 amino acids. Trimming cost V 0 bases and J 2 bases, with 9 bases left between them. Germline V lookup: CDR1 SGHTA, CDR2 FQGNSA. Full variable domain (remainder filled in from reference TRBV7-2 and TRBJ2-3): GAGVSQSPSNKVTEKGKDVELRCDPISGHTALYWYRQSLGQGLEFLIYFQGNSAPDKSGLPSDRFSAERTGGSVSTLTIQRTQQEDSAVYLCASSLAGSDTDTQYFGPGTRLTVL.